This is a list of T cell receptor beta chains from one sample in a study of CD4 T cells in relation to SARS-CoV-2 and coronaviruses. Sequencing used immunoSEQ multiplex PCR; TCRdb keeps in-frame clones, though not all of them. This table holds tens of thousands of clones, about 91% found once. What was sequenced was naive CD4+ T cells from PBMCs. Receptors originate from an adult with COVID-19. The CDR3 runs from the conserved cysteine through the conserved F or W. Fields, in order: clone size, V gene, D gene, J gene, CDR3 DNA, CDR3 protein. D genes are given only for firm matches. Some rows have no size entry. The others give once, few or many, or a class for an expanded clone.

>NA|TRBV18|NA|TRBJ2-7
TGTGCCAGCTCACCCTTTTTCACCAACGAGCAGTACTTC
CASSPFFTNEQYF
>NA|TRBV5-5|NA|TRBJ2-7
TGTGCCAGCAGCTCCCCCGCCAGATCGTCCTACGAGCAGTACTTC
CASSSPARSSYEQYF
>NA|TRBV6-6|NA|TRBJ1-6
TGTGCCAGCAGCCCCGACAGTAATAATTCACCCCTCCACTTT
CASSPDSNNSPLHF
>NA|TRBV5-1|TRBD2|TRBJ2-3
TGCGCCAGCAGCCGGACTAGCGGCACAGATACGCAGTATTTT
CASSRTSGTDTQYF
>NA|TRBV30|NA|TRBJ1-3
TGTGCCTGGAGTCAGGACAGCTCTGGAAACACCATATATTTT
CAWSQDSSGNTIYF
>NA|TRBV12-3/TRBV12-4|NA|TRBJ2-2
TGTGCCAGCAGTTTTATAGCCCCCGGGGAGCTGTTTTTT
CASSFIAPGELFF
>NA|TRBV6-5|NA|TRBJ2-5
TGTGCCAGCCTACAGGGTCGGACCCAGTACTTC
CASLQGRTQYF
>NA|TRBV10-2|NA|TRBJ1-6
TGCGCCAGCAGTGAGCCGAGCTCCTATAATTCACCCCTCCACTTT
CASSEPSSYNSPLHF
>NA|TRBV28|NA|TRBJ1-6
TGTGCCAGCAGTCCTATCACCGGACGAAAAGGGTCCTATAATTCACCCCTCCACTTT
CASSPITGRKGSYNSPLHF
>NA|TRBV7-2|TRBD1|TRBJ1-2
TGTGCCAGCAGCTTGGCGGCGACAGGGTCCCGCGGCTACACCTTC
CASSLAATGSRGYTF
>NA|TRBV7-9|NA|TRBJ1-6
TGTGCCAGCAGCTTAGGCAGAAATTATAATTCACCCCTCCACTTT
CASSLGRNYNSPLHF
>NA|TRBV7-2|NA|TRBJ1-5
TGTGCCAGCAGCTTAGGGTGGAACCAGCCCCAGCATTTT
CASSLGWNQPQHF
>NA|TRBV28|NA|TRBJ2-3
TGTGCCAGTGGGAGGCCCAGCACAGATACGCAGTATTTT
CASGRPSTDTQYF
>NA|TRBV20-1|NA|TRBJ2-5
TGCAGTGCTAGAAGCGGGACCCAGTACTTC
CSARSGTQYF
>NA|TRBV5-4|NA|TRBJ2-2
TGTGCCAGCAGCTTCGCGGGTAGGGGAAACACCGGGGAGCTGTTTTTT
CASSFAGRGNTGELFF
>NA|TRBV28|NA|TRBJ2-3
TGTGCCAGCAGTTGGGCCTTTGCAGGGAACACAGATACGCAGTATTTT
CASSWAFAGNTDTQYF
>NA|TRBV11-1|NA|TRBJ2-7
TGTGCCAGCAGCCAGGACAGACCTCTCGGTTACGAGCAGTACTTC
CASSQDRPLGYEQYF
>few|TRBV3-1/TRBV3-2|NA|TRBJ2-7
TGTGCCAGCAGCCAAGTGTATCTTCCCTACGAGCAGTACTTC
CASSQVYLPYEQYF
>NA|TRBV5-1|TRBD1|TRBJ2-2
TGCGCCAGCTGCGACTGGACAGGGAGTGACGGGGAGCTGTTTTTT
CASCDWTGSDGELFF
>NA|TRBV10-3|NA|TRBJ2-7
TGTGCCATCAGTGAGTCAAGGTACGAGCAGTACTTC
CAISESRYEQYF
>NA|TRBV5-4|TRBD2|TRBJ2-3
TGTGCCAGCACTTCTAGGACTAGCGGTGCTGCAGATACGCAGTATTTT
CASTSRTSGAADTQYF
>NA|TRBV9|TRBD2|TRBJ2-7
TGTGCCAGCAGCGTAGGCTATAACGGGGGGTACGAGCAGTACTTC
CASSVGYNGGYEQYF
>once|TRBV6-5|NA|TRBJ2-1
TGTGCCAGCAGTTACTTGGCGACCGGTAGCTACAATGAGCAGTTCTTC
CASSYLATGSYNEQFF
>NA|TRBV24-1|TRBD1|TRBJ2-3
TGTGCCACCAGTTCCCGGGACAGGGGCACAGATACGCAGTATTTT
CATSSRDRGTDTQYF
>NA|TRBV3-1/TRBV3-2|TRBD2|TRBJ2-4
TGTGCCAGCAGGTCACTAGCGGGAGGGCGTTCCCGTCAGTACTTC
CASRSLAGGRSRQYF
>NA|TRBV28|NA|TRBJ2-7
TGTGCCAGCACCACCCGGTGGGCAGGTTCCTACGAGCAGTACTTC
CASTTRWAGSYEQYF
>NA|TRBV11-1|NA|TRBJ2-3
TGTGCCAGCTTGAAGACAGATACGCAGTATTTT
CASLKTDTQYF
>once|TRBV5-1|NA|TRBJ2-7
TGCGCCAGCAGCTCCGAGGGCTACTACGAGCAGTACTTC
CASSSEGYYEQYF
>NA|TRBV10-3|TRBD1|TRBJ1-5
TGTGCCATCAGTGAGGACAGGGGGAATCAGCCCCAGCATTTT
CAISEDRGNQPQHF
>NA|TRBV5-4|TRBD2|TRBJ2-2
TGTGCCAGCAGCTTGGAGCGGGGTCTACGGACCGGGGAGCTGTTTTTT
CASSLERGLRTGELFF
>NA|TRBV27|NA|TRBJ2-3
TGTGCCAGCAGTTTAAGGGGGGTCGGGCCTAGCACAGATACGCAGTATTTT
CASSLRGVGPSTDTQYF
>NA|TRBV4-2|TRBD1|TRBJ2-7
TGTGCCAGCAGCCTTGGACAGGGGATCTCCTACGAGCAGTACTTC
CASSLGQGISYEQYF